The T cell receptor (beta chain) described here comes from a study of T cells in Graves' hyperthyroidism and ophthalmopathy. Study information: Before treatment of any kind, peripheral blood was taken at initial diagnosis. Study conclusions and caveats: In the blood, most expanded thyroid clonotypes above 0.001 appeared as well.

Diagnoses were made from clinical symptoms, serum measures (thyroxine and TRAb), thyroid ultrasound and orbital computed tomography. More than 9.5 ml fresh peripheral blood yielded the PBMCs. This clonotype was picked up a small number of times. The antigen remains unidentified. TCR beta CDR3 regions were amplified from RNA transcripts. Researchers ran a first-round RT-PCR on the TCR CDR3 using the HTBI primer set. One entry per CDR3 protein results from TCRdb running MiXCR on the multiplex PCR reads. The sample includes 500,000 to 600,000 distinct CDR3 sequences, nearly 20% of them seen just once. This receptor was obtained from a man in his forties or fifties with Graves' ophthalmopathy. The sample taken for sequencing was blood.

This CDR3 reads CASSLPKLRENEQFF. In DNA form, the CDR3 reads TGTGCCAGCAGTTTGCCGAAACTCCGGGAAAATGAGCAGTTCTTC. The gene calls are TRBV12-3 or TRBV12-4 and TRBJ2-1; D may be TRBD2 (5 bases). Between the trimmed V and J ends, which lost 3 bases and 7 bases, there was a span of 16 bases. This CDR3 has 15 residues.